This T cell receptor (beta chain) was recorded in a study of radiation and T cells in renal cell carcinoma. Study-level results: From baseline, blood top tumor clonotypes peaked at 2 weeks post-radiation.

The time point here: baseline pretreatment blood. Sample treatment: 15 Gy SBRT to primary tumor, nephrectomy 4 weeks later. Germline V lookup: CDR1 ENHRY, CDR2 SYGVKD. The V and J ends lost 4 bases and 0 bases respectively, with 7 bases between them. The CDR3 contains 14 residues. A remark on this clone: Its antigen is undetermined.

Profiled with immunoSEQ multiplex PCR; TCRdb holds only in-frame clones, not every one. This sample has about 95,000 clones; 80% to 90% occur once, and the top ten carry approximately 7.9%. This specimen consisted of blood, obtained from a patient whose treatment included radiotherapy and nephrectomy. The rearrangement joins TRBV10-3 to TRBJ1-3; D is undetermined. This sequence was found in a man aged 50-59 years with renal cell carcinoma. DNA of the CDR3: TGTGCCATCAGTGGGGAGGTCTCTGGAAACACCATATATTTT. Its translation is CAISGEVSGNTIYF.